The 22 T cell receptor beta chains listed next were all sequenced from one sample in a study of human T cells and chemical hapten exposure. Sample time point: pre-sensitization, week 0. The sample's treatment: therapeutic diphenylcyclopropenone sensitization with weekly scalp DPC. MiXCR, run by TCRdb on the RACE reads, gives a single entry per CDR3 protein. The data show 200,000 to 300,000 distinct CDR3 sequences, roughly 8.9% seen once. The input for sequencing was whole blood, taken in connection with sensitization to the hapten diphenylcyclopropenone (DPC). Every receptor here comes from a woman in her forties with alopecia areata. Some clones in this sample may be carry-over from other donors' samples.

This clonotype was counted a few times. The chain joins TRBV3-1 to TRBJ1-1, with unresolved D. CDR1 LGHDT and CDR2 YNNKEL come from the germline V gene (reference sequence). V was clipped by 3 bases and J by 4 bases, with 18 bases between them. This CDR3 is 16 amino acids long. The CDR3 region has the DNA TGTGCCAGCAGCCAGGCAAACAGCCGCCCCGGCACTGAAGCTTTCTTT. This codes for CASSQANSRPGTEAFF. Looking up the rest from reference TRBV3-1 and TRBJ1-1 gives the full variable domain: DTAVSQTPKYLVTQMGNDKSIKCEQNLGHDTMYWYKQDSKKFLKIMFSYNNKELIINETVPNRFSPKSPDKAHLNLHINSLELGDSAVYFCASSQANSRPGTEAFFGQGTRLTVV.

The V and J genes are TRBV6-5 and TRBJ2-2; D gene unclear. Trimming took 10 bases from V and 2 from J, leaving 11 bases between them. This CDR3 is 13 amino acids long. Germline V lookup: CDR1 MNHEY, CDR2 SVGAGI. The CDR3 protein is CATNPANTGELFF. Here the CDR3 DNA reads TGTGCCACCAACCCAGCAAACACCGGGGAGCTGTTTTTT.

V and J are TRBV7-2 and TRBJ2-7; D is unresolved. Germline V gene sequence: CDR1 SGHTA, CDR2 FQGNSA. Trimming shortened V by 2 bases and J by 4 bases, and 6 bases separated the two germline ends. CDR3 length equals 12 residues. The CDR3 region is CASSLFGYEQYF. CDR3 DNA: TGTGCCAGCAGCTTATTCGGGTACGAGCAGTACTTC. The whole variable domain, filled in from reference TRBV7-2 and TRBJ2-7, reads GAGVSQSPSNKVTEKGKDVELRCDPISGHTALYWYRQSLGQGLEFLIYFQGNSAPDKSGLPSDRFSAERTGGSVSTLTIQRTQQEDSAVYLCASSLFGYEQYFGPGTRLTVT.

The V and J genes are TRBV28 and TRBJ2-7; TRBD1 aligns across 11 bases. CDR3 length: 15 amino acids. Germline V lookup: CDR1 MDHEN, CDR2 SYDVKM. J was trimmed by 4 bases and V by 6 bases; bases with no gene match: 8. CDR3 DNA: TGTGCCAGCAGCTCAGCCGGGACAGGGGGGTACGAGCAGTACTTC. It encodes CASSSAGTGGYEQYF.

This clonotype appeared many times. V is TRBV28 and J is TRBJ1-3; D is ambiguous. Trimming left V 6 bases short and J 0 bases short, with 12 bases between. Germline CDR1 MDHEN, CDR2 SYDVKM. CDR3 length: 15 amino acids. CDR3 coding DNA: TGTGCCAGCAGCTCATTAGCCTTCTCTGGAAACACCATATATTTT. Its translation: CASSSLAFSGNTIYF.

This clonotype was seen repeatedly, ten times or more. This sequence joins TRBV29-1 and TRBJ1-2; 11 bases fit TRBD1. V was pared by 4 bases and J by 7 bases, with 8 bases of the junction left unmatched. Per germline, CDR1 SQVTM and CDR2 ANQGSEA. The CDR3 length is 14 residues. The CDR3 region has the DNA TGCAGCGTTGTCCCGGGACAGGGGGGAGGTGGCTACACCTTC. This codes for CSVVPGQGGGGYTF.

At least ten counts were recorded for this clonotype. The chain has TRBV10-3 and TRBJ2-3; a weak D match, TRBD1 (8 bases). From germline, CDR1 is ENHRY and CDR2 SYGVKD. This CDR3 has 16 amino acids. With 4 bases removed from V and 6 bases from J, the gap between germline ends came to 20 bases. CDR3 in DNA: TGTGCCATCAGTGGCCAAGCGGGACAGGCGGCTGATACGCAGTATTTT. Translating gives CAISGQAGQAADTQYF.

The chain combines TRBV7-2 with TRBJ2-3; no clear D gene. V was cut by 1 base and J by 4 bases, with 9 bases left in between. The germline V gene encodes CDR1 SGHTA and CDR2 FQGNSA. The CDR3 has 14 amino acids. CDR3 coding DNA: TGTGCCAGCAGCTTAGACGGTCCCCCAGATACGCAGTATTTT. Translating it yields CASSLDGPPDTQYF.

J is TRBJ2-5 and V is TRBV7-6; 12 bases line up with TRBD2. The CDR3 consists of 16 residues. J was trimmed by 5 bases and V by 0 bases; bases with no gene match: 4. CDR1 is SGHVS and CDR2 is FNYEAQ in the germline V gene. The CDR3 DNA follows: TGTGCCAGCAGCTTAGCGACTAGCGGGAGTGGTGAGACCCAGTACTTC. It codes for CASSLATSGSGETQYF.

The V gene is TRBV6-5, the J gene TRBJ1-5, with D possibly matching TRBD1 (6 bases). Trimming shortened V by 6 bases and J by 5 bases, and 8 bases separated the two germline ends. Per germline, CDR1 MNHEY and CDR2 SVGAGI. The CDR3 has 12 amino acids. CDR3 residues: CASRQGDQPQHF. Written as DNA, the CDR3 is TGTGCCAGCAGACAGGGCGATCAGCCCCAGCATTTT.

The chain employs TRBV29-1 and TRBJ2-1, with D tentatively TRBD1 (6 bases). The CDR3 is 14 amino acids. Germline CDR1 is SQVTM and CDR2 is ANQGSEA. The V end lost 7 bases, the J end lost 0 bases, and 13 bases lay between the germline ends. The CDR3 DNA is TGCAGCGCCGGAATAGGGGGCTCCTACAATGAGCAGTTCTTC. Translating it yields CSAGIGGSYNEQFF.

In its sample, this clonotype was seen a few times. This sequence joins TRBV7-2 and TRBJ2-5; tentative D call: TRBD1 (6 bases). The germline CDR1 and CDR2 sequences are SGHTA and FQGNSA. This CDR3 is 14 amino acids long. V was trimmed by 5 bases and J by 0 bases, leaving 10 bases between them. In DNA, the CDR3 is TGTGCCAGCAGCCGGACAGTAGACCAAGAGACCCAGTACTTC. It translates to CASSRTVDQETQYF.

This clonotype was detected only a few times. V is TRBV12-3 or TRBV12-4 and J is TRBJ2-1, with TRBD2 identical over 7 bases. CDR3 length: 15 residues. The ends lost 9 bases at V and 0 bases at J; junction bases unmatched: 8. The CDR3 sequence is CASASGSSSYNEQFF. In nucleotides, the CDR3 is TGTGCCAGTGCTAGCGGATCGAGCTCCTACAATGAGCAGTTCTTC.

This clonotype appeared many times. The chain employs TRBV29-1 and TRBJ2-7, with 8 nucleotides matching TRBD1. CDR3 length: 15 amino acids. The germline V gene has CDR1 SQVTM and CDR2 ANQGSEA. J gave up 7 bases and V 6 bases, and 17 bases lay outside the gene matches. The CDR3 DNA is TGCAGCGTGGTGGGCCTGGACAGGGCCCTCGTGGAGCAGTACTTC. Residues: CSVVGLDRALVEQYF.

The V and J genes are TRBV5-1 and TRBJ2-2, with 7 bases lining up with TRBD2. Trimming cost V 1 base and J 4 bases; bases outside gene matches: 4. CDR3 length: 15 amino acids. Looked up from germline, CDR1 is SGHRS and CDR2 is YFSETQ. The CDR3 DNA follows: TGCGCCAGCAGCTTGCTAGCGGAGTCCACCGGGGAGCTGTTTTTT. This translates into CASSLLAESTGELFF.

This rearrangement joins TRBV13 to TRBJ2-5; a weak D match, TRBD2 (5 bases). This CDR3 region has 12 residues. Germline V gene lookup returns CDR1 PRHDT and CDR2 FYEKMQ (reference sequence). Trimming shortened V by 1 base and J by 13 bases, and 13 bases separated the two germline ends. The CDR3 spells CASSLVRAPPYF. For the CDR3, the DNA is TGTGCCAGCAGCTTAGTGAGGGCCCCCCCGTACTTC.

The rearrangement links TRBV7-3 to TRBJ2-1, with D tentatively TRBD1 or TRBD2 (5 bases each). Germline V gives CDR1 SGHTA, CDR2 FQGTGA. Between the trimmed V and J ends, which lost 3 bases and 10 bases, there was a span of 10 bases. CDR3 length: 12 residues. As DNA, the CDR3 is TGTGCCAGCAGCTTCCCAGGGAGCGAGCAGTTCTTC. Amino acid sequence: CASSFPGSEQFF.

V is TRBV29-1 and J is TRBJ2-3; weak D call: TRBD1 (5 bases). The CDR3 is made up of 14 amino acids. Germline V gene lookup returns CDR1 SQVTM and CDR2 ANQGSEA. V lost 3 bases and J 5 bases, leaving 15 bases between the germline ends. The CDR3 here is CSVDWGRARDTQYF. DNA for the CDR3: TGCAGCGTTGATTGGGGCAGGGCTCGAGATACGCAGTATTTT.

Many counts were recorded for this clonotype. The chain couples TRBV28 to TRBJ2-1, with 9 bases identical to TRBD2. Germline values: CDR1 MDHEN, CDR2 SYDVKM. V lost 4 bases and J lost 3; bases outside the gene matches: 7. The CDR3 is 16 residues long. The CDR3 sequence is CASSSGTSFYYNEQFF. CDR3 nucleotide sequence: TGTGCCAGCAGTTCAGGGACTAGCTTCTACTACAATGAGCAGTTCTTC.

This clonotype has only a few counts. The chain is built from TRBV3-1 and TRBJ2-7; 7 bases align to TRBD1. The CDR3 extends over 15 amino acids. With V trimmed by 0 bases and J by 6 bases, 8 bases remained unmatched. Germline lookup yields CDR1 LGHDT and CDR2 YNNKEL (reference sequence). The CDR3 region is CASSQDLVRGTEQYF. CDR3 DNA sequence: TGTGCCAGCAGCCAAGATCTGGTCAGGGGGACCGAGCAGTACTTC.

This CDR3 is CASSLNFGTNEKLFF. DNA for the CDR3: TGTGCCAGCAGCTTAAACTTCGGAACTAATGAAAAACTGTTTTTT. The rearrangement links TRBV7-2 to TRBJ1-4, with unresolved D. The V gene lost 2 bases and the J gene lost 1 base, with 8 bases spanning the gap. CDR1 is SGHTA, CDR2 FQGNSA, per germline. The CDR3 sequence is 15 residues long. The full variable domain, with the rest looked up from reference TRBV7-2 and TRBJ1-4, is GAGVSQSPSNKVTEKGKDVELRCDPISGHTALYWYRQSLGQGLEFLIYFQGNSAPDKSGLPSDRFSAERTGGSVSTLTIQRTQQEDSAVYLCASSLNFGTNEKLFFGSGTQLSVL.

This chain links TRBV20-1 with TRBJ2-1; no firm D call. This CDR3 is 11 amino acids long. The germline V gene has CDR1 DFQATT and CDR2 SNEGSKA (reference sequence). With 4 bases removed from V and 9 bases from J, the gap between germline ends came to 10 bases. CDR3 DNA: TGCAGTGCTACCAGGCGTTTTGAGCAGTTCTTC. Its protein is CSATRRFEQFF.